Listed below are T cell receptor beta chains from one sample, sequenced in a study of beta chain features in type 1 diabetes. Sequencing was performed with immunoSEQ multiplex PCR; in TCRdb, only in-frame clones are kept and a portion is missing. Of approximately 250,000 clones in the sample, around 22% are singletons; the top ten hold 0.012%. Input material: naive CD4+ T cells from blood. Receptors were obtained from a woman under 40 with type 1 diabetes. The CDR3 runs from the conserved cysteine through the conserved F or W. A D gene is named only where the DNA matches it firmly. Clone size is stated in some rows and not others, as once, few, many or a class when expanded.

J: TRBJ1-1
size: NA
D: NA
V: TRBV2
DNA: TGTGCCAGTCCAGGGAACACTGAAGCTTTCTTT
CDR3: CASPGNTEAFF

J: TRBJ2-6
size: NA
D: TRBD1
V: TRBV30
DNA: TGTGCCTGGGACAGGGCTACTGGGGCCAACGTCCTGACTTTC
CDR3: CAWDRATGANVLTF

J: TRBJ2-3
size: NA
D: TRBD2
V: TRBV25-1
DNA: TGTGCCAGCAGTCTTAGCCTAGCGGTCACAGATACGCAGTATTTT
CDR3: CASSLSLAVTDTQYF

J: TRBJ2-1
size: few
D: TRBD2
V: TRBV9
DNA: TGTGCCAGCACCGGGACTAGCAGTAGCAATGAGCAGTTCTTC
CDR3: CASTGTSSSNEQFF

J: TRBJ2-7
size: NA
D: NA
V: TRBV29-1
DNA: TGCAGCGTTGTAAAAGGGACTCTCGAGCAGTACTTC
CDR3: CSVVKGTLEQYF

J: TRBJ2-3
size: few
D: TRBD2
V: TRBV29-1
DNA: TGCAGCGTTGCCTTAAGCGGGAGAGCAGATACGCAGTATTTT
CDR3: CSVALSGRADTQYF

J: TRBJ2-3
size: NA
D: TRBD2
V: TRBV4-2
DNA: TGTGCCAGCAGCCAGCGGACTAGCGGGAGCACAGATACGCAGTATTTT
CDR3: CASSQRTSGSTDTQYF

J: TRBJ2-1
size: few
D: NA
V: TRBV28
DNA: TGTGCCAGCAGGAGAGGGACTACGAAGGGGGGTGAGCAGTTCTTC
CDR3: CASRRGTTKGGEQFF

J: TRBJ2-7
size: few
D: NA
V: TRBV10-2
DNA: TGCGCCAGCAGTGGTACTAGTACCCGATACGAGCAGTACTTC
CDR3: CASSGTSTRYEQYF

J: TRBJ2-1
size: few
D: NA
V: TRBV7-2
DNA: TGTGCCAGCAGCTTCCCGGGGATCGGTGAGCAGTTCTTC
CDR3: CASSFPGIGEQFF

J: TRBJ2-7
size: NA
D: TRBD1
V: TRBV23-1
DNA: TGCGCCGGTAACCGGGACAGGGGTTCCTACGAGCAGTACTTC
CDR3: CAGNRDRGSYEQYF

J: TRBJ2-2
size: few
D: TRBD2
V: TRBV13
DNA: TGTGCCAGCAGCCGACTAGCGGGACGTACCGGGGAGCTGTTTTTT
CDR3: CASSRLAGRTGELFF

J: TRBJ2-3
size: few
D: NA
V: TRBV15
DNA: TGTGCCACCAGCAGAGAAGCGGGAGATACGCAGTATTTT
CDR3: CATSREAGDTQYF

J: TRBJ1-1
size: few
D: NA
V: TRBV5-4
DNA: TGTGCCAGCAGCTTGGATCCGGGGCGGGGGAACACTGAAGCTTTCTTT
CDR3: CASSLDPGRGNTEAFF

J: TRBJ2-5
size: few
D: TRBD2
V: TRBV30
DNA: TGTGCCTGGAGTGTACCCTCCGGCGGGAGATGGGAGACCCAGTACTTC
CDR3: CAWSVPSGGRWETQYF

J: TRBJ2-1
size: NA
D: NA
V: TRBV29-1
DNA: TGCAGCGTTGAGGGGGGGGCCAATGAGCAGTTCTTC
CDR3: CSVEGGANEQFF

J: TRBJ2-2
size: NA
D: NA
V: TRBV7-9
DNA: TGTGCCAGCAGCTTAGAACAGGGGAACACCGGGGAGCTGTTTTTT
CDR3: CASSLEQGNTGELFF

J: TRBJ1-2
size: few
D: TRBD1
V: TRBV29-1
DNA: TGCAGCGCCCGGGACAGGAACTATGGCTACACCTTC
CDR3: CSARDRNYGYTF

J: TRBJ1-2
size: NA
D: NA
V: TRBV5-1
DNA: TGCGCCAGCAGCTTGTGGGGGTCGACAGGCTATGGCTACACCTTC
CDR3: CASSLWGSTGYGYTF

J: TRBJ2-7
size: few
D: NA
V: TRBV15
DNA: TGTGCCACCAGCAAACAACAAGGGGGGGGCTACGAGCAGTACTTC
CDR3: CATSKQQGGGYEQYF

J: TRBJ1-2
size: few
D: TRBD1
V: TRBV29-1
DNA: TGCAGCGTTGGTACCAGAGGGGGCCGGTCGGATGGCTACACCTTC
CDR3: CSVGTRGGRSDGYTF

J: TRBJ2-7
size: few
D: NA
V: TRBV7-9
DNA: TGTGCCAGCAGCGTTAGCGGAAACTCCTACGAGCAGTACTTC
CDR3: CASSVSGNSYEQYF

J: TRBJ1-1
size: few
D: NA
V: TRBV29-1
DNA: TGCAGCGTTGTCTTCGGCAGGGGCTTGAATGAAGCTTTCTTT
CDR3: CSVVFGRGLNEAFF

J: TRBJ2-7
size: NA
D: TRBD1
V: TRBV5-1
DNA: TGCGCCAGCAGCCCCGGACAGGGGGCCTCCTACGAGCAGTACTTC
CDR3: CASSPGQGASYEQYF

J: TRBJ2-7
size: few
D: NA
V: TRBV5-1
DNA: TGCGCCAGCAGCTTGGAGAGCGGAACCGCTTCCGAGCAGTACTTC
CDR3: CASSLESGTASEQYF

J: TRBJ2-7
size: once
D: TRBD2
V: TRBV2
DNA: TGTGCCAGCAGTGAGGGCCCAGCGGGAGTTGACGAGCAGTACTTC
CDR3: CASSEGPAGVDEQYF

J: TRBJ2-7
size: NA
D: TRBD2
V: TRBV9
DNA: TGTGCCAGCAGCGTGGGGGGAGGGCCTCTGGAGCAGTACTTC
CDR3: CASSVGGGPLEQYF

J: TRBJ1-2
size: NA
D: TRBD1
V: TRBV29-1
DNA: TGCAGCGTTGAACCAGGGGGCGGTATCTATGGCTACACCTTC
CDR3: CSVEPGGGIYGYTF

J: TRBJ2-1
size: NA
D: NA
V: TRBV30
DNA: TGTGCCTGGGGCACTGGGAGCTCCTACAATGAGCAGTTCTTC
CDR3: CAWGTGSSYNEQFF